This T cell receptor beta chain derives from a study of blood T cell repertoires in COVID-19. Original handling: The assay estimated nucleated cells by amplifying reference gene primers. This table comes from immunoSEQ multiplex PCR, and its TCRdb copy is limited to in-frame clones, with some not included. Clone size and V and J calls were adopted from that table, with D and trimming inferred from the DNA. The repertoire includes some 70,000 clones, about 80% of them detected once, and roughly 0.83% sits in the top ten. The CDR3 covers 19 residues. CDR1 is SGHVS and CDR2 is FNYEAQ in the germline V gene. With 2 bases clipped from V and 5 bases from J, the junction kept 16 bases outside the gene matches.

Specimen: peripheral blood. This chain connects TRBV7-6 to TRBJ2-5; TRBD2 agrees at 11 bases. This sequence was found in a woman aged 70-85 years with acute or convalescent COVID-19. CDR3 sequence (DNA): TGTGCCAGCAGCTTATCGCCGCGCAATCTAGCGGGGGGAACGGAGACCCAGTACTTC. It specifies CASSLSPRNLAGGTETQYF.